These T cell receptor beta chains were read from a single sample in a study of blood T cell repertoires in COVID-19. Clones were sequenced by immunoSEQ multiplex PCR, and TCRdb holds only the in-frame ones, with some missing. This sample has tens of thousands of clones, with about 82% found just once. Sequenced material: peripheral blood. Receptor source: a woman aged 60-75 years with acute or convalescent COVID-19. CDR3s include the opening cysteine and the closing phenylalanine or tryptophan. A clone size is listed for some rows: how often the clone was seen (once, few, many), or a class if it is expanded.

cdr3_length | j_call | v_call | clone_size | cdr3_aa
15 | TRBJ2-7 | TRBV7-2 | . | CASSLGASGTYEQYF
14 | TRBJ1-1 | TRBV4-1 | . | CASSQEQVISEAFF
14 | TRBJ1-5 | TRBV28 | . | CASRAGRTYQPQHF
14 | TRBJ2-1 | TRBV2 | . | CASRLRTGGGEQFF
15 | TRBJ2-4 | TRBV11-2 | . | CASSLVGGFLNIQYF
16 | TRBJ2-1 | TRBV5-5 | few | CASSLLAGVDHNEQFF
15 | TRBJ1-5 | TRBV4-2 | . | CASSQDSTGTQPQHF
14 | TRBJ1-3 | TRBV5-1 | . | CASSEGRSGNTIYF
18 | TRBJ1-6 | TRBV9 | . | CASSVGFEREGFDSPLHF
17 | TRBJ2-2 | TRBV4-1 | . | CASSQQKGTRRTGELFF
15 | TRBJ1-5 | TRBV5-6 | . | CASSLGLHSNQPQHF
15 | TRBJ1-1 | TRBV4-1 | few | CASSQGGGANTEAFF
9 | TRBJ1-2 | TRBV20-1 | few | CSARAHRAF
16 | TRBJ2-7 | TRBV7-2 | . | CASSLATSGSSYEQYF
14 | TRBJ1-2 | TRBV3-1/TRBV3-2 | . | CASSQANRAAGYTF
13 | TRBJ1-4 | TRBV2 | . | CASSTGGTLKLFF
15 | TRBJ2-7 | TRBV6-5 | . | CASSPGTGGRYEQYF
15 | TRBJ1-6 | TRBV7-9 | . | CASSLGSSYNSPLHF
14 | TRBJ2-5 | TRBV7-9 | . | CASSSDSYQETQYF
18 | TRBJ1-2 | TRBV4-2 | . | CASSHLPGQVTANYGYTF
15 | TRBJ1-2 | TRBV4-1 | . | CASSQGWGGLDGYTF
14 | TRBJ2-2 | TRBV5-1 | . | CASSLQGPPGELFF
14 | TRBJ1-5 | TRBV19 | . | CASSERNSNQPQHF
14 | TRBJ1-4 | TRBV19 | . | CASSIGTGLEKLFF
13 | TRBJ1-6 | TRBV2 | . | CASRGLLNSPLHF
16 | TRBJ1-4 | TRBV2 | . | CASSEAEAATNEKLFF
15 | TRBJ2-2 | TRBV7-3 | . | CASSKTGLATGELFF
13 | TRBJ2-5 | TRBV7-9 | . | CASSLVALETQYF
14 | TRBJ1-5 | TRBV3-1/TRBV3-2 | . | CASSYGTANQPQHF
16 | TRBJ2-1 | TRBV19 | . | CASSIYYGTGYNEQFF
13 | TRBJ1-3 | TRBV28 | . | CASSLQVLNTIYF
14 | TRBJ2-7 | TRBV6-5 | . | CASSYQSGSYEQYF
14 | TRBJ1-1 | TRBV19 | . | CASTGTALKTEAFF
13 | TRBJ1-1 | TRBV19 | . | CASSMGAGTEAFF
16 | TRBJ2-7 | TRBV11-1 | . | CASSSAGQGQSYEQYF
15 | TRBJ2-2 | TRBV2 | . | CASSEAGGDTGELFF
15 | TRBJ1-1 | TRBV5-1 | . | CASSPAGGRNTEAFF
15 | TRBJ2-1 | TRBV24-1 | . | CATSDLLDGGSEQFF
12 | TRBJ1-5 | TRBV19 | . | CASGGGGQPQHF
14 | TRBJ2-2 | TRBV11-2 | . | CASSPGQTTGELFF
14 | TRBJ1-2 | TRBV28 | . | CASSLSQGNYGYTF
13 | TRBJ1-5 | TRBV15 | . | CATSRDPIQPQHF
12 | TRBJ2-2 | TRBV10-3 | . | CAISRVSGELFF
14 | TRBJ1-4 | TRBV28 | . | CASSPGQINEKLFF
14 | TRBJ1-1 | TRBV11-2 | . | CASSPDGRTTEAFF
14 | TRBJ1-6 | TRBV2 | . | CASSEGTSNSPLHF
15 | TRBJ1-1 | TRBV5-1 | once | CASRQTGTGYDEAFF
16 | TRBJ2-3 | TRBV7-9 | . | CASSPTSGRGTDTQYF
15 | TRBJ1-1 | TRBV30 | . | CALAGTGGLNTEAFF
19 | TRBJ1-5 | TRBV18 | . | CASSSSIGPPLRSNQPQHF
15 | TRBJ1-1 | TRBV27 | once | CASRKNRGANTEAFF
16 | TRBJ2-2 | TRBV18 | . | CASSPVAGVDTGELFF
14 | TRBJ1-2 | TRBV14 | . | CASSLQGGNYGYTF
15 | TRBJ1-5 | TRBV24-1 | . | CATSDDRAVNQPQHF
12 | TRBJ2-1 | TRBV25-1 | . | CASSEVYGGQFF
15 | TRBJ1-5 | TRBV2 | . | CASSDRVKSNQPQHF
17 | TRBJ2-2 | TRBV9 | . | CASSVAGTSGSTGELFF
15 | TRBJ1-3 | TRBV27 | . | CASRPTRHSGNTIYF
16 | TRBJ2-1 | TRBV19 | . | CASSIGSGGALGEQFF